Presented here are 20 T cell receptor beta chains from one specimen sequenced in a study of identical twins. Each CDR3 protein gets one entry after TCRdb re-called the 5' RACE reads with MiXCR. The profile shows under 300,000 distinct CDR3 sequences, about 13% of them singletons. The sample was also linked to a second study, of yellow fever vaccine responses in identical twins.

Specimen: memory (CD45RO+) T cells sorted from blood. The receptor set was obtained from a woman younger than 30 in good health.

The V and J genes are TRBV2 and TRBJ2-3, with TRBD1 matching 7 bases. Germline V gives CDR1 SNHLY, CDR2 FYNNEI. The CDR3 totals 15 residues. With V trimmed by 11 bases and J by 5 bases, 16 bases remained unmatched. CDR3 in amino acids: CAGRTGADPLDTQYF. The CDR3 DNA reads TGTGCCGGCCGGACAGGCGCAGACCCCTTAGATACGCAGTATTTT.

The rearrangement joins TRBV19 to TRBJ2-1, with D tentatively TRBD2 (6 bases). V shed 6 bases and J shed 6 bases, with 27 bases lying between them. Germline lookup yields CDR1 LNHDA and CDR2 SQIVND (reference sequence). The CDR3 length is 18 residues. The CDR3 sequence: CASSDITAGRGRSNEQFF. The CDR3 DNA reads as TGTGCCAGTAGCGATATAACGGCGGGAAGGGGAAGGAGCAATGAGCAGTTCTTC.

This chain connects TRBV15 to TRBJ2-1; maybe TRBD2 (6 bases). Germline CDR1 reads LNHNV; CDR2 reads YYDKDF (reference sequence). The CDR3 has 14 residues. Trimming took 0 bases from V and 9 from J, leaving 12 bases between them. The DNA for the CDR3 is TGTGCCACCAGCAGAGATGGGGATAGCGGTGAGCAGTTCTTC. Protein sequence: CATSRDGDSGEQFF.

The chain has TRBV5-1 and TRBJ2-3; D gene unclear. Germline V gene sequence: CDR1 SGHRS, CDR2 YFSETQ. Trimming took 4 bases from V and 0 from J, leaving 21 bases between them. This CDR3 is 18 amino acids long. CDR3 in DNA: TGCGCCAGCAGCCAAAAGGTGGCAGGAGTAACTAGCACAGATACGCAGTATTTT. Amino acids: CASSQKVAGVTSTDTQYF.

For the CDR3, the DNA is TGCAGCGTTGATCGGCAGGGGGGGCAAGCTTTCTTT. Translating gives CSVDRQGGQAFF. This chain joins TRBV29-1 and TRBJ1-1, with 7 nucleotides matching TRBD1. The CDR3 contains 12 residues. With 3 bases clipped from V and 9 bases from J, the junction kept 7 bases outside the gene matches. Per the germline V gene, CDR1 is SQVTM and CDR2 is ANQGSEA.

This clonotype came up a few times. The V call is TRBV10-2, the J call TRBJ1-5; possible D gene TRBD1, 6 bases. V was shortened by 0 bases and J by 3 bases, with 15 bases between the two germline ends. The CDR3 is made up of 17 amino acids. Germline CDR1 WSHSY, CDR2 SAAADI. The CDR3 coding sequence is TGCGCCAGCAGTGAGTCGACGGGGGGGGCCTCCAATCAGCCCCAGCATTTT. It encodes CASSESTGGASNQPQHF.

The V call is TRBV19, the J call TRBJ2-5, with 14 positions matching TRBD2. Looked up from germline, CDR1 is LNHDA and CDR2 is SQIVND (reference sequence). V shed 4 bases, J shed 3 bases, and the junction held 7 bases outside the gene matches. The CDR3 loop spans 17 amino acids. The CDR3 region has the DNA TGTGCCAGTAGTACCTGGACTAGCGGGGGGCTAGAAGAGACCCAGTACTTC. This codes for CASSTWTSGGLEETQYF.

This clonotype was observed a few times. The gene calls are TRBV20-1 and TRBJ2-7; 9 positions agree with TRBD2. This CDR3 contains 14 residues. The V segment lost 4 bases and the J segment 4 bases; nucleotides outside the gene matches: 8. In germline, CDR1 is DFQATT, CDR2 SNEGSKA (reference sequence). The CDR3 DNA reads as TGCAGTGCTACCGGACTAGCGAAGAGTTACGAGCAGTACTTC. Protein sequence: CSATGLAKSYEQYF.

J is TRBJ2-2 and V is TRBV6-2 or TRBV6-3; D might be TRBD1 or TRBD2, each matching 5 bases. The ends were cut back, 0 bases at V and 6 bases at J, with 14 bases in the middle. The CDR3 has 16 residues. CDR1 and CDR2 from the germline V gene are MNHEY and SVGEGT. The chain's CDR3 is CASSYSGPMGAGELFF. For the CDR3, the DNA is TGTGCCAGCAGTTACTCCGGTCCGATGGGGGCCGGGGAGCTGTTTTTT.

A few counts support this clonotype. The CDR3 spells CASSFGRGPGEQYF. DNA of the CDR3: TGTGCCAGCAGCTTCGGCAGGGGCCCTGGCGAGCAGTACTTC. The genes are TRBV7-2 and TRBJ2-7, with a weak D call TRBD1 (6 bases). V was trimmed by 3 bases and J by 6 bases, leaving 15 bases between them. Germline CDR1 and CDR2: SGHTA and FQGNSA. The CDR3 runs to 14 residues.

The J gene is TRBJ2-7, the V gene TRBV12-5, with D uncertain. Looked up from germline, CDR1 is LGHNT and CDR2 is FRNRAP. The CDR3 sequence is 10 residues long. Trimming took off 8 bases at V and 9 bases at J, with 11 bases between the two ends. The CDR3 nucleotides read TGTGCTAGTCCACCCTGGGGGCAGTACTTC. Translation: CASPPWGQYF.

This rearrangement joins TRBV6-1 to TRBJ2-3; 8 bases are shared with TRBD2. The CDR3 is 16 amino acids. The trim removed 2 bases at V and 1 base at J, leaving 5 bases unmatched. Germline values: CDR1 MNHNS, CDR2 SASEGT. The DNA for the CDR3 is TGTGCCAGCAGTGAACCAGCGGGGGACGGCACAGATACGCAGTATTTT. Residues: CASSEPAGDGTDTQYF.

This clonotype has ten or more counts. V is TRBV20-1 and J is TRBJ2-7, with 9 bases fitting TRBD2. Germline lookup yields CDR1 DFQATT and CDR2 SNEGSKA (reference sequence). This CDR3 is 12 amino acids long. V shed 6 bases and J 4 bases; nucleotides not matched to a gene: 4. The CDR3 is CSAKRGEYEQYF. The CDR3 DNA sequence: TGCAGTGCCAAGCGGGGGGAATACGAGCAGTACTTC.

This clonotype was found many times. The chain links TRBV28 to TRBJ2-3; tentative D call: TRBD2 (6 bases). Trimming stripped 7 bases from V and 0 bases from J, with 14 bases between. CDR3 length: 15 residues. Germline CDR1 reads MDHEN; CDR2 reads SYDVKM. CDR3 amino acids: CASNRFGGSTDTQYF. DNA for the CDR3: TGTGCCAGCAATAGATTTGGGGGGAGCACAGATACGCAGTATTTT.

Many counts were recorded for this clonotype. This chain joins TRBV7-2 and TRBJ2-1, with 12 nucleotides matching TRBD2. CDR1 and CDR2 from the germline V gene are SGHTA and FQGNSA. V was clipped by 2 bases and J by 8 bases; unmatched bases: 10. The CDR3 covers 17 residues. The CDR3 region has the DNA TGTGCCAGCAGCTTATGGGACTCGGGACTAGCGGGTGATGAGCAGTTCTTC. Protein product: CASSLWDSGLAGDEQFF.

By its share, this clonotype is medium-sized. This chain connects TRBV7-2 to TRBJ2-3; 7 nucleotides agree with TRBD2. CDR1 and CDR2 (germline): SGHTA, FQGNSA. V was pared by 2 bases and J by 2 bases, with 4 bases of the junction left unmatched. This CDR3 region has 15 residues. The CDR3 DNA reads TGTGCCAGCAGCTTACAAAGCGGGAACACAGATACGCAGTATTTT. This encodes CASSLQSGNTDTQYF.

This clonotype was counted between two and nine times. The chain is built from TRBV4-3 and TRBJ2-6; TRBD1 matches at 9 bases. This CDR3 is 17 amino acids long. Losses at the gene ends were 5 bases for V and 0 bases for J; bases not matched to a gene: 5. Germline CDR1 LGHNA, CDR2 YSLEER. The CDR3 reads CASSRTGEGSGANVLTF. The CDR3 nucleotides read TGCGCCAGCAGCAGGACAGGGGAAGGCTCTGGGGCCAACGTCCTGACTTTC.

In this sample, this clonotype turned up a few times. The V gene is TRBV2, the J gene TRBJ2-3; D might be TRBD1 (5 bases). CDR1 is SNHLY, CDR2 FYNNEI, per germline. V lost 7 bases to trimming and J lost 0 bases, with 17 bases between them. The CDR3 runs 16 residues. The CDR3 sequence is CASITGVPRSTDTQYF. The CDR3 DNA reads as TGTGCCAGCATTACAGGAGTCCCCCGCAGCACAGATACGCAGTATTTT.

This clonotype was seen many times. This rearrangement joins TRBV3-1 to TRBJ1-6; D is undetermined. V lost 0 bases and J 7 bases, leaving 7 bases between the germline ends. There are 14 residues in the CDR3. Germline V gene data show CDR1 as LGHDT and CDR2 as YNNKEL (reference sequence). Written as DNA, the CDR3 is TGTGCCAGCAGCCAAGAGGGAGCGAATTCACCCCTCCACTTT. Translated, it gives CASSQEGANSPLHF.

This clonotype was observed a few times. The J gene is TRBJ2-7, the V gene TRBV3-1; no firm D call. Trimming stripped 4 bases from V and 3 bases from J, with 13 bases between. Germline V lookup: CDR1 LGHDT, CDR2 YNNKEL (reference sequence). The CDR3 consists of 14 residues. The CDR3 region has the DNA TGTGCCAGCAGCCGCCTCGGAAAGGACTACGAGCAGTACTTC. Amino acid sequence: CASSRLGKDYEQYF.